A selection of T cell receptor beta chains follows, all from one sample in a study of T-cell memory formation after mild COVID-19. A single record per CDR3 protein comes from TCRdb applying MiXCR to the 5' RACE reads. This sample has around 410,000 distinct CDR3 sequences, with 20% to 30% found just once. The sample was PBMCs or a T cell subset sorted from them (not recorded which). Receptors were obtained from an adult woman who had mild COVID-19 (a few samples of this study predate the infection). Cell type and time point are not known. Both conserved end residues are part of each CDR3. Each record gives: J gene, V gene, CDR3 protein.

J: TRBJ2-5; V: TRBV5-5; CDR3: CASSFYSGGQETQYF
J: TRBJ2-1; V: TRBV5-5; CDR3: CASSFYIVPTGWTYNEQFF
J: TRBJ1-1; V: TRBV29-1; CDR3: CSVDNPDLSYTEAFF
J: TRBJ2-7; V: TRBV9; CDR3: CASSPLIRDNEQYF
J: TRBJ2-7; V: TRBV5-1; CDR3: CASSPRTSGIYEQYF
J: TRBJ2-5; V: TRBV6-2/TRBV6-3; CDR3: CASSYYSRETQYF
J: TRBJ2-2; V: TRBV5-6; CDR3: CASSSFGGETANTGELFF
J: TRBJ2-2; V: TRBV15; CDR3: CATSRGTATRAFRAGELFF
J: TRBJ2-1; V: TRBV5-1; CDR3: CASSLGQGASEQFF
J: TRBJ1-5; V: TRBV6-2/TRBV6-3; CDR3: CASSHQSGQGANSQPQHF
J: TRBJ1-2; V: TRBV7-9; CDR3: CASITGTGFLPYGYTF
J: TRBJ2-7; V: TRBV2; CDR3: CASVDREFSYEQYF
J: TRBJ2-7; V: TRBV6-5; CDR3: CASSYSGFYEQYF
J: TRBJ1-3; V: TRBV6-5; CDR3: CASSYDSGNTIYF
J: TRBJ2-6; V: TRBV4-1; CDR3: CASSRVQDRDTNVLTF
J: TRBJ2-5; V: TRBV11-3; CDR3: CASSQGTIQETQYF
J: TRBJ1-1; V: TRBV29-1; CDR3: CSVGYDTEAFF
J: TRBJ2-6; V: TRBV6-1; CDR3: CASRATDSGANVLTF
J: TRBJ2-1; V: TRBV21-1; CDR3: CASTRAGFHPQGENEQFF
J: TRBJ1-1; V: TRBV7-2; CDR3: CASSSWITDTEAFF
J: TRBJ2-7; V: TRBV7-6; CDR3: CASSFMSFGLAIGYEQYF
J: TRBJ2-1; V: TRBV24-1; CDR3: CATSDLRDRGTNEQFF
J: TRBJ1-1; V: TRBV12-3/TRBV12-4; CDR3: CASSFALADLEAFF
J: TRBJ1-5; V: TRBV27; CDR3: CASRDAMTGTKQPQHF
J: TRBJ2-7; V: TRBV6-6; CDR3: CASSPEDGSSYEQYF
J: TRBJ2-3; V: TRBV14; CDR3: CASSPSGGGDTQYF